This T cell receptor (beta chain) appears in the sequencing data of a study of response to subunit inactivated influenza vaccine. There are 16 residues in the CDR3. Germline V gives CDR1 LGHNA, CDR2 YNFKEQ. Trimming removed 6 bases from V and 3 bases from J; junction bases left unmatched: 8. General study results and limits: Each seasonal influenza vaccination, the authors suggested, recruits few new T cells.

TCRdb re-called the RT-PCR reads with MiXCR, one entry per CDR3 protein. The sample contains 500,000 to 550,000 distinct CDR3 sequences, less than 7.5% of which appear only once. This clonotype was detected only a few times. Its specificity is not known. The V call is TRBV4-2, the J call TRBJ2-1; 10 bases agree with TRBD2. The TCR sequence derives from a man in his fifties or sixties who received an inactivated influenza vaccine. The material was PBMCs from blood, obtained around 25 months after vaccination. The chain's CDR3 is CASSQSGRAGYNEQFF. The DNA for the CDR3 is TGTGCCAGCAGTCAGAGCGGGAGGGCCGGCTACAATGAGCAGTTCTTC.